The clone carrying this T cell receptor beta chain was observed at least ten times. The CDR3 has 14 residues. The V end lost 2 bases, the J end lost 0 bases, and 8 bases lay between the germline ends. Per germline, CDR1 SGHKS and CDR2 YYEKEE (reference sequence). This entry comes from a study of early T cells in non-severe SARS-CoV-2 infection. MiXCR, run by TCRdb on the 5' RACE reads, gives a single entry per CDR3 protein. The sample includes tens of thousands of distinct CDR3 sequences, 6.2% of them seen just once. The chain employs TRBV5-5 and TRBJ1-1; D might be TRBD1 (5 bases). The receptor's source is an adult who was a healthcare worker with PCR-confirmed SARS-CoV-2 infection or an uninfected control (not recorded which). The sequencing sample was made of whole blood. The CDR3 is CASSLGDLNTEAFF. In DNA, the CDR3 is TGTGCCAGCAGCTTAGGGGACCTGAACACTGAAGCTTTCTTT.